The T cell receptor beta chain described here comes from a study of CD8+ T cells in alopecia areata. The overall study: Treatment comprised oral tofacitinib, 5 to 10 mg twice daily, in treated patients. Tofacitinib ran 6 to 18 months, followed by 6 months off drug.

The CDR3 has 15 residues. V lost 1 base to trimming and J lost 11 bases, with 21 bases between them. Germline-derived CDR1 and CDR2 are SNHLY and FYNNEI. cDNA reverse transcribed from extracted RNA served as the sequencing template. Method: immunoSEQ multiplex PCR; TCRdb's copy keeps in-frame clones and lacks some. Of some 210,000 clones listed, 50% to 60% are singletons. The V and J genes are TRBV2 and TRBJ2-7; the D gene could be TRBD1 or TRBD2 (5 bases each). This specimen consisted of CD4+ T cells sorted from blood, obtained at week 0. The clonotype originates from a human donor with alopecia areata. The chain's CDR3 is CASSEVPGGPVLEYF. In DNA form, the CDR3 reads TGTGCCAGCAGTGAAGTTCCTGGGGGACCCGTTCTTGAGTACTTC. Full variable domain (remainder filled in from reference TRBV2 and TRBJ2-7): EPEVTQTPSHQVTQMGQEVILRCVPISNHLYFYWYRQILGQKVEFLVSFYNNEISEKSEIFDDQFSVERPDGSNFTLKIRSTKLEDSAMYFCASSEVPGGPVLEYFGPGTRLTVT.